One and the same sample provided the 14 T cell receptor beta chains below, sequenced in a study of T cells in women clearing cervical HPV infection. TCRdb's copy holds only in-frame clones and misses some; the assay was immunoSEQ multiplex PCR. This sample's table reports more than 30,000 clones. Sequencing was done on a sample of blood buffy coat. The receptors originated from a woman between 18 and 69 years old with a cervical HPV16 infection that either progressed to CIN3+ or cleared (not recorded which).

As for this clone: From the germline J gene comes the end of the CDR3, since the read stops 3 residues before it. V usage is TRBV7-2 and J usage is TRBJ1-5, with D possibly being TRBD1 (6 bases). The germline gives CDR1 SGHTA, CDR2 FQGNSA. Trimming took 5 bases from V and 4 from J, leaving 9 bases between them. This CDR3 region has 13 residues. The CDR3 loop reads CASSGGQNQPQHF. The CDR3 bases that were read are TGTGCCAGCAGCGGAGGACAGAATCAGCCC.

Remarks on this clone: The CDR3 extends 3 residues past the end of the read, so its final part is completed from the germline J gene. The chain carries TRBV10-3 and TRBJ2-3, with D tentatively TRBD2 (6 bases). There are 13 residues in the CDR3. The germline CDR1 and CDR2 sequences are ENHRY and SYGVKD. The CDR3 loop is CAIGDSVGQPQYF. The part of the CDR3 DNA that was read is TGTGCCATCGGGGACTCTGTAGGCCAGCCG.

As concerns this clone: Sequencing ends 3 residues short of the CDR3 end; the germline J gene provides the rest. V gene TRBV7-9 combines with J gene TRBJ1-2, with D possibly matching TRBD1 (5 bases). This CDR3 region has 15 residues. CDR1 is SEHNR and CDR2 is FQNEAQ in the germline V gene (reference sequence). V lost 5 bases to trimming and J lost 1 base, with 14 bases between them. The CDR3 region is CASSDHRNFNYGYTF. The covered CDR3 bases are TGTGCCAGCAGCGACCACAGGAATTTTAACTATGGC. The full variable domain, with the rest looked up from reference TRBV7-9 and TRBJ1-2, is DTGVSQNPRHKITKRGQNVTFRCDPISEHNRLYWYRQTLGQGPEFLTYFQNEAQLEKSRLLSDRFSAERPKGSFSTLEIQRTEQGDSAMYLCASSDHRNFNYGYTFGSGTRLTVV.

Concerning this clone itself: The read ends 3 residues shy of where the CDR3 ends; the end is completed using the germline J gene. This chain links TRBV5-4 with TRBJ2-2; TRBD1 matches at 8 bases. Germline V gives CDR1 SGHNT, CDR2 YYREEE (reference sequence). This CDR3 is built from 16 residues. Unmatched junction bases numbered 9, after V lost 2 bases and J lost 6 bases. The CDR3 here is CASSLATGQDSGELFF. CDR3 bases read: TGTGCCAGCAGCTTAGCTACGGGACAGGATTCCGGGGAG.

As to this clone: Read coverage stops 3 residues before the CDR3 terminus; the germline J gene supplies the remainder. V usage is TRBV29-1 and J usage is TRBJ2-7; 12 nucleotides align to TRBD1. The germline gives CDR1 SQVTM, CDR2 ANQGSEA. This CDR3 spans 16 amino acids. The V segment lost 5 bases and the J segment 0 bases; nucleotides outside the gene matches: 8. Partial CDR3 DNA: TGCAGCGTTCACAACCCGGGACAGGGGGCCTCCTACGAG. Translated: CSVHNPGQGASYE. From start to end, the CDR3 is CSVHNPGQGASYEQYF.

A remark on this clone: The DNA ends 3 residues before the CDR3 does, and the rest of the CDR3 is filled in from the germline J gene. V and J are TRBV19 and TRBJ1-2; unclear D gene. The germline CDR1 and CDR2 sequences are LNHDA and SQIVND (reference sequence). This CDR3 has 16 amino acids. The CDR3 spells CASSRNSGLSTDTYTF. CDR3 DNA (partial): TGTGCCAGTAGTCGGAATAGCGGGTTGAGCACAGATACC. The full variable domain, its missing parts supplied by reference TRBV19 and TRBJ1-2, is DGGITQSPKYLFRKEGQNVTLSCEQNLNHDAMYWYRQDPGQGLRLIYYSQIVNDFQKGDIAEGYSVSREKKESFPLTVTSAQKNPTAFYLCASSRNSGLSTDTYTFGSGTRLTVV.

Of note for this clone: Coverage ceases 3 residues before the CDR3 finishes, and the germline J gene fills in the end. The V call is TRBV7-2, the J call TRBJ2-3; 9 nucleotides match TRBD1. From germline, CDR1 is SGHTA and CDR2 FQGNSA. The CDR3 covers 15 residues. Incomplete CDR3 DNA: TGTGCCAGCAGCTTTCTCGGGACAGGGTTTCAGCCG. It yields the protein CASSFLGTGFQP. The full CDR3 protein reads CASSFLGTGFQPQYF.

As regards this clone: The read gets to within 3 residues of the CDR3 end, and the germline J gene fills in the rest. The chain is built from TRBV30 and TRBJ1-6; D perhaps matches TRBD1 (5 bases). This CDR3 spans 14 amino acids. Germline CDR1 is GTSNPN and CDR2 is SVGIG (reference sequence). The V and J ends lost 1 base and 8 bases respectively, with 12 bases between them. CDR3: CAWSEGQGDSPLHF. CDR3 bases read: TGTGCCTGGAGTGAAGGTCAGGGAGATTCACCC.

A note on this clone: The sequenced fragment ends 3 residues before the CDR3 boundary, so the rest is inferred from the germline J gene. At the DNA level, this CDR3 is encoded by other sequences in the same sample as well. This sequence joins TRBV18 and TRBJ2-3; 7 positions match TRBD2. This CDR3 contains 14 residues. CDR1 and CDR2 from the germline V gene are KGHSH and LQKENI. CDR3 DNA (partial): TGTGCCAGCTCCCCCCCAAGCGGGGCGGGGACG. This gives the protein CASSPPSGAGT. In full, the CDR3 is CASSPPSGAGTQYF.

Worth noting for this clone: The CDR3 end falls 3 residues outside the read, so it is completed with the germline J gene. This rearrangement joins TRBV19 to TRBJ1-2; D possibly corresponds to TRBD1 (5 bases). Germline V gives CDR1 LNHDA, CDR2 SQIVND (reference sequence). This CDR3 region has 12 residues. The sequenced CDR3 bases are TGTGCCAGTAGTATAGGGGGCGACGAC. Its protein product is CASSIGGDD. The full CDR3 sequence reads CASSIGGDDYTF.

About this clone: The sequenced fragment ends 3 residues before the CDR3 boundary, so the rest is inferred from the germline J gene. This chain joins TRBV6-2 or TRBV6-3 and TRBJ2-7; 7 nucleotides agree with TRBD1. CDR3 size: 15 residues. The germline CDR1 and CDR2 sequences are MNHEY and SVGEGT. The V segment lost 6 bases and the J segment 2 bases; nucleotides outside the gene matches: 10. The covered CDR3 bases are TGTGCCAGCAGCTATGACAGGGATGGACCCTACGAG. It encodes CASSYDRDGPYE. The entire CDR3 protein is CASSYDRDGPYEQYF.

Details on this clone: Read sequence stops 3 residues before the CDR3 end, and the germline J gene provides the missing end. This rearrangement joins TRBV7-6 to TRBJ1-2, with 7 bases that match TRBD1. This CDR3 has 15 amino acids. From germline, CDR1 is SGHVS and CDR2 FNYEAQ. The chain's CDR3 is CASSRRPGQYYDYTF. The sequenced part of the CDR3 DNA is TGTGCCAGCAGCCGACGTCCGGGACAGTACTACGAC. The variable domain in full, completed from reference TRBV7-6 and TRBJ1-2, reads GAGVSQSPRYKVTKRGQDVALRCDPISGHVSLYWYRQALGQGPEFLTYFNYEAQQDKSGLPNDRFSAERPEGSISTLTIQRTEQRDSAMYRCASSRRPGQYYDYTFGSGTRLTVV.

On this clone: The read falls 3 residues short of the CDR3 end, and the missing part is taken from the germline J gene. V gene TRBV7-8 combines with J gene TRBJ1-3, with unresolved D. Germline loops: CDR1 SGHVS, CDR2 FQNEAQ. V lost 4 bases to trimming and J lost 0 bases, with 7 bases between them. The CDR3 has 14 amino acids. The CDR3 is CASSSFYSGNTIYF. Incomplete CDR3 DNA: TGTGCCAGCAGCTCCTTTTACTCTGGAAACACC.

For this clone: Coverage ceases 3 residues before the CDR3 finishes, and the germline J gene fills in the end. V gene TRBV7-6 combines with J gene TRBJ1-6; a weak D match, TRBD1 (5 bases). The germline V gene has CDR1 SGHVS and CDR2 FNYEAQ. This CDR3 is 16 amino acids long. The CDR3 reads CASSLERAGGSETLHF. CDR3 bases read: TGTGCCAGCAGCTTAGAAAGGGCGGGGGGGTCTGAGACC. Based on the CDR3 plus reference TRBV7-6 and TRBJ1-6, the full variable domain is GAGVSQSPRYKVTKRGQDVALRCDPISGHVSLYWYRQALGQGPEFLTYFNYEAQQDKSGLPNDRFSAERPEGSISTLTIQRTEQRDSAMYRCASSLERAGGSETLHFGNGTRLTVT.